The 13 T cell receptor beta chains below all came from one sample that was sequenced in a study of blood T cell repertoires in COVID-19. The method was immunoSEQ multiplex PCR; TCRdb's version includes in-frame clones alone and lacks a portion of them. This table has some 94,000 clones, over 70% appearing once. The sequenced sample consisted of peripheral blood. The receptors were gathered from a human donor in a cohort sampled during active COVID-19.

This chain joins TRBV27 and TRBJ1-1; no clear D. The V gene's germline CDR1 is MNHEY and CDR2 SMNVEV (reference sequence). This CDR3 region has 16 residues. The V end was cut by 0 bases, the J end by 4 bases, with 15 bases between. The CDR3 loop is CASSLSPIRMGTEAFF. The CDR3 DNA reads TGTGCCAGCAGTTTATCCCCGATCAGGATGGGCACTGAAGCTTTCTTT.

The chain couples TRBV10-3 to TRBJ1-5; 8 nucleotides align to TRBD1. Germline V gene lookup returns CDR1 ENHRY and CDR2 SYGVKD. After removal of 5 bases from V and 5 bases from J, the junction contained 14 bases not matched to a gene. CDR3 length: 17 residues. The CDR3 is CAISPGQAMSGDQPQHF. The CDR3 nucleotides read TGTGCCATCAGTCCGGGACAGGCAATGAGCGGGGATCAGCCCCAGCATTTT.

The chain employs TRBV28 and TRBJ2-7; 8 nucleotides agree with TRBD1. In germline, CDR1 is MDHEN, CDR2 SYDVKM. The CDR3 contains 13 residues. V lost 6 bases and J lost 6; bases outside the gene matches: 7. In DNA form, the CDR3 reads TGTGCCAGCAGCCGCGGACAGGGCGGCGAGCAGTACTTC. Translating it yields CASSRGQGGEQYF.

The V call is TRBV18, the J call TRBJ2-7, with D possibly matching TRBD2 (6 bases). Trimming shortened V by 2 bases and J by 3 bases, and 14 bases separated the two germline ends. The CDR3 loop spans 15 amino acids. Germline V gene data show CDR1 as KGHSH and CDR2 as LQKENI. The CDR3 spells CASSPGGGRGYEQYF. In nucleotides, the CDR3 is TGTGCCAGCTCACCAGGAGGAGGGAGAGGCTACGAGCAGTACTTC.

The gene calls are TRBV7-9 and TRBJ1-2, with 8 bases aligning to TRBD1. CDR3 length: 14 amino acids. Germline lookup yields CDR1 SEHNR and CDR2 FQNEAQ (reference sequence). Unmatched junction bases numbered 3, after V lost 1 base and J lost 5 bases. DNA of the CDR3: TGTGCCAGCAGCTTAGGACAGGGGATATATGGCTACACCTTC. The encoded protein is CASSLGQGIYGYTF.

The rearrangement links TRBV4-1 to TRBJ2-7, with 10 bases that match TRBD2. This CDR3 contains 16 residues. Trimming removed 1 base from V and 0 bases from J; junction bases left unmatched: 3. Germline CDR1 is MGHRA and CDR2 is YSYEKL. This CDR3 reads CASSQGTSGPSYEQYF. CDR3 nucleotides: TGCGCCAGCAGCCAAGGGACTAGCGGTCCCTCCTACGAGCAGTACTTC.

This clone was recorded once. The V gene is TRBV7-6, the J gene TRBJ2-2; 8 bases align to TRBD1. V was pared by 5 bases and J by 4 bases, with 3 bases of the junction left unmatched. Germline lookup yields CDR1 SGHVS and CDR2 FNYEAQ. The length of the CDR3 is 14 residues. The CDR3 here is CASSRGTGTGELFF. The CDR3 nucleotides are TGTGCCAGCAGCCGAGGGACAGGCACCGGGGAGCTGTTTTTT. The complete variable domain, with remaining parts taken from reference TRBV7-6 and TRBJ2-2, reads GAGVSQSPRYKVTKRGQDVALRCDPISGHVSLYWYRQALGQGPEFLTYFNYEAQQDKSGLPNDRFSAERPEGSISTLTIQRTEQRDSAMYRCASSRGTGTGELFFGEGSRLTVL.

This chain joins TRBV5-1 and TRBJ2-7; 8 nucleotides agree with TRBD2. Germline V gene sequence: CDR1 SGHRS, CDR2 YFSETQ. The CDR3 sequence is 13 residues long. V lost 5 bases and J lost 6; bases outside the gene matches: 7. The CDR3 sequence: CASSSGMGVEQYF. For the CDR3, the DNA is TGCGCCAGCAGTAGCGGGATGGGGGTCGAGCAGTACTTC.

There are a few counts of this clone. The rearrangement joins TRBV6-4 to TRBJ1-2; no clear D gene. Germline V gene lookup returns CDR1 MRHNA and CDR2 SNTAGT. Trimming pared 6 bases from V and 6 bases from J, leaving 20 bases between. The CDR3 sequence is 15 residues long. CDR3 loop: CASSEIEGAPHGYTF. The CDR3 DNA sequence: TGTGCCAGCAGCGAGATTGAGGGTGCCCCACATGGCTACACCTTC.

The chain uses TRBV6-5 and TRBJ1-1, with a possible D match to TRBD1 (5 bases). This CDR3 spans 15 amino acids. Germline V gene sequence: CDR1 MNHEY, CDR2 SVGAGI. Trimming removed 1 base at V and 2 bases at J, with 11 bases between. CDR3 residues: CASSYFWQGNTEAFF. In nucleotides, the CDR3 is TGTGCCAGCAGTTACTTTTGGCAGGGTAACACTGAAGCTTTCTTT.

This chain connects TRBV19 to TRBJ2-1; 7 bases match TRBD2. Trimming took 5 bases from V and 0 from J; bases not matched to a gene: 16. Per the germline V gene, CDR1 is LNHDA and CDR2 is SQIVND (reference sequence). The CDR3 sequence is 19 residues long. The CDR3 DNA sequence: TGTGCCAGTAGTGGAGCCGGGCTGGGACTATTCAGCTCCTACAATGAGCAGTTCTTC. Residues: CASSGAGLGLFSSYNEQFF.

The V call is TRBV5-1, the J call TRBJ2-3, with D perhaps TRBD2 (6 bases). The V end lost 1 base, the J end lost 2 bases, and 11 bases lay between the germline ends. The length of the CDR3 is 15 residues. Germline CDR1 is SGHRS and CDR2 is YFSETQ. The CDR3 loop is CASSLTGVSTDTQYF. In nucleotides, the CDR3 is TGCGCCAGCAGCTTGACGGGAGTATCCACAGATACGCAGTATTTT.

The J gene is TRBJ2-3, the V gene TRBV7-9, with 9 positions matching TRBD2. This CDR3 has 18 residues. The germline gives CDR1 SEHNR, CDR2 FQNEAQ (reference sequence). V dropped 1 base and J dropped 0; count of bases not matched to a gene: 8. Here the CDR3 reads CASSLGAGGGLSTDTQYF. The CDR3 bases are TGTGCCAGCAGCTTAGGAGCGGGAGGAGGCCTTAGCACAGATACGCAGTATTTT.